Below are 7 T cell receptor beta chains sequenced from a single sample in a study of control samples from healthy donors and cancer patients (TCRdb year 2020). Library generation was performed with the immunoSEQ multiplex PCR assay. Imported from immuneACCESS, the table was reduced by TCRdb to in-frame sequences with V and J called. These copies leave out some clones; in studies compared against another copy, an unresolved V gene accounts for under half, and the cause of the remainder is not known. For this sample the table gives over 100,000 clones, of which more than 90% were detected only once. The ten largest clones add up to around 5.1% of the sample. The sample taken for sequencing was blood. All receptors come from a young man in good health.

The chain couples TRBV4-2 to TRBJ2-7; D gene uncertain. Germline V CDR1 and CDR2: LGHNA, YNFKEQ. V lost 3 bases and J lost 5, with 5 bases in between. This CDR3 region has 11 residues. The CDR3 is CASSHPHEQYF. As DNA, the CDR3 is TGTGCCAGCAGCCATCCCCACGAGCAGTACTTC.

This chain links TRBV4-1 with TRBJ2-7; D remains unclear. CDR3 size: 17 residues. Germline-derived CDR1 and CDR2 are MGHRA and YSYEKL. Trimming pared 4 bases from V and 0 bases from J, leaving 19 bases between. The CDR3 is CASSPLFALQSSYEQYF. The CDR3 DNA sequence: TGCGCCAGCAGCCCCCTTTTTGCTCTCCAGAGCTCCTACGAGCAGTACTTC.

CDR3 in DNA: TGTGCCAGCAGCTTAGGGACAGGGAATTCTGAAAAACTGTTTTTT. Amino acid sequence: CASSLGTGNSEKLFF. The rearrangement joins TRBV11-2 to TRBJ1-4; 8 bases match TRBD1. The CDR3 runs to 15 residues. Germline V gene data show CDR1 as SGHAT and CDR2 as FQNNGV. V lost 1 base and J lost 7; bases outside the gene matches: 5.

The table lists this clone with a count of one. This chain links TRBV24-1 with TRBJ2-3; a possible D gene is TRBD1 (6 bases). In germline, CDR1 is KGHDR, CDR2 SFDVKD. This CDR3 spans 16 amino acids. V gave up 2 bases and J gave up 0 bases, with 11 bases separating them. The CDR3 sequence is CATSDSDSTSTDTQYF. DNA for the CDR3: TGTGCCACCAGTGATTCGGACAGCACTAGCACAGATACGCAGTATTTT.

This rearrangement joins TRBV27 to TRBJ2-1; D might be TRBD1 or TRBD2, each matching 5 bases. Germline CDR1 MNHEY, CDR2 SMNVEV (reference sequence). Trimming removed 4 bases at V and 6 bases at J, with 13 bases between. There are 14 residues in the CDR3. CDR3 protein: CASSWGYGPNEQFF. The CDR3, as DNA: TGTGCCAGCAGTTGGGGGTACGGCCCCAATGAGCAGTTCTTC.

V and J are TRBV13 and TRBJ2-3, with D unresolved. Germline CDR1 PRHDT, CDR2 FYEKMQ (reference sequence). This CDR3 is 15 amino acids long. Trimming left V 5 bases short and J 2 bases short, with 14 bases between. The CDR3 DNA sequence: TGTGCCAGCAGCCCTGGGCCGGGCCTCACAGATACGCAGTATTTT. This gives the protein CASSPGPGLTDTQYF.

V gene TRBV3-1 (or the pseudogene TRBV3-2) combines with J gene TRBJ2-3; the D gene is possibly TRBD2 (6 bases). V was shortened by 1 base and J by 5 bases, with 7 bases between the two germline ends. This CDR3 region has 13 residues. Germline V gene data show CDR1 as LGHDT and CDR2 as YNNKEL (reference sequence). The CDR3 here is CASSQGGGDTQYF. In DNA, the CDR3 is TGTGCCAGCAGCCAAGGGGGAGGAGATACGCAGTATTTT.